This T cell receptor (beta chain) was obtained from a study of blood T cell repertoires in COVID-19. The trim removed 0 bases at V and 4 bases at J, leaving 4 bases unmatched. Per the germline V gene, CDR1 is SGDLS and CDR2 is YYNGEE. CDR3 length: 15 amino acids. Using immunoSEQ multiplex PCR, the repertoire was profiled, and TCRdb retains in-frame clones only, with some absent. This table holds over 50,000 clones, 72% found once. V is TRBV9 and J is TRBJ1-2; TRBD1 agrees at 9 bases. The origin of this receptor is a woman aged 70 to 79 with COVID-19, enrolled during active disease. Sequencing used peripheral blood. The CDR3 DNA reads TGTGCCAGCAGCGTAGGACAGGGGGACACCTATGGCTACACCTTC. Residues: CASSVGQGDTYGYTF.